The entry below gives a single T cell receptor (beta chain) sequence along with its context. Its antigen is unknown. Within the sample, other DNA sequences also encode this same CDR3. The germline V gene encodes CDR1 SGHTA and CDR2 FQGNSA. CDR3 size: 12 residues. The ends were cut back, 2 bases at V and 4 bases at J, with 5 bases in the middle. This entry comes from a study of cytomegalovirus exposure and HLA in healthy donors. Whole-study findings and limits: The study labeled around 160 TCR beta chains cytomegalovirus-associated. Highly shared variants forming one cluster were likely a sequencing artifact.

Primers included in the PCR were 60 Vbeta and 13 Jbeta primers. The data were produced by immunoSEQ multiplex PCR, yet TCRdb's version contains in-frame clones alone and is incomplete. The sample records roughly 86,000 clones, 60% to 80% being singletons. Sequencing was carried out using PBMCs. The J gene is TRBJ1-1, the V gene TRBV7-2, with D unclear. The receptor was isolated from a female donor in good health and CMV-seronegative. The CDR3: CASSLTGTEAFF. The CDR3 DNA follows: TGTGCCAGCAGCTTAACGGGCACTGAAGCTTTCTTT.